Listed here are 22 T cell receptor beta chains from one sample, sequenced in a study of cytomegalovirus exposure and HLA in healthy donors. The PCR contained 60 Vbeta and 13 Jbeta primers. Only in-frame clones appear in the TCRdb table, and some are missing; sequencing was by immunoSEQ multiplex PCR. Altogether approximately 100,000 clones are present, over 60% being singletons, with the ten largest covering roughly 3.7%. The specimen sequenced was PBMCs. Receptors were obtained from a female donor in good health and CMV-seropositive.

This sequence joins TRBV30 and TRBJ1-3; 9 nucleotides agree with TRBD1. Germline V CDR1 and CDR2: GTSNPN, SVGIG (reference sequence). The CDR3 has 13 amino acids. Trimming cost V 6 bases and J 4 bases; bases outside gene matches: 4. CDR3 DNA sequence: TGTGCCTGCGACAGGGGGGGAGGAAACACCATATATTTT. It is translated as CACDRGGGNTIYF.

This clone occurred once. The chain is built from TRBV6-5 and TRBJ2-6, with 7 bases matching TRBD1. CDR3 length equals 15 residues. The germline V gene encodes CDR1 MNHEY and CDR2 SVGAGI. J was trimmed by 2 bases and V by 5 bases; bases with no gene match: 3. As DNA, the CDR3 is TGTGCCAGCAGTCCCGACAGGGCTGGGGCCAACGTCCTGACTTTC. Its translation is CASSPDRAGANVLTF.

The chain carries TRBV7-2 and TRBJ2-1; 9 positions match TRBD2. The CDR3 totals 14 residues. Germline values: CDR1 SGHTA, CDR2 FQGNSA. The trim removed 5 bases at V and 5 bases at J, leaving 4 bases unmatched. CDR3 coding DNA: TGTGCCAGCAGCCAAGGACTAGCGAACAATGAGCAGTTCTTC. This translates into CASSQGLANNEQFF.

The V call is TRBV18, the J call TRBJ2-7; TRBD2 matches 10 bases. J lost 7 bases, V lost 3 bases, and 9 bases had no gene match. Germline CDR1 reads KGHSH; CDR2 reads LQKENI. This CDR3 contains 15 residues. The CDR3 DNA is TGTGCCAGCTCACCGTCTAGCGGGAGTGCCGGGGAGCAGTACTTC. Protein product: CASSPSSGSAGEQYF.

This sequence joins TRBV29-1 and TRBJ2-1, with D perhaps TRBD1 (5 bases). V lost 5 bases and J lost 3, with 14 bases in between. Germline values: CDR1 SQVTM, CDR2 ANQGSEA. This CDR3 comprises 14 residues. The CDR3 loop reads CSVTIRVSYNEQFF. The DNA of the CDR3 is TGCAGCGTTACAATCAGGGTTAGCTACAATGAGCAGTTCTTC.

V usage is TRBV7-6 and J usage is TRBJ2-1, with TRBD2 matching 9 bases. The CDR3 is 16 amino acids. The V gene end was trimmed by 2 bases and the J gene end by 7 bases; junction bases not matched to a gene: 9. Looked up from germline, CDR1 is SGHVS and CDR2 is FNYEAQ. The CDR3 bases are TGTGCCAGCAGCTTATGGGAGAGTAGCGGGAGTAATGAGCAGTTCTTC. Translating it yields CASSLWESSGSNEQFF.

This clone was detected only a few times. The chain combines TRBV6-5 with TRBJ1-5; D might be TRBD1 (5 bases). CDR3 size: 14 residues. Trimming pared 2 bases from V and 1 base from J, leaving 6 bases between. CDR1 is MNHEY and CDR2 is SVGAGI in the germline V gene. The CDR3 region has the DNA TGTGCCAGCAGTTACGGGGGGAGCAATCAGCCCCAGCATTTT. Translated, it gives CASSYGGSNQPQHF.

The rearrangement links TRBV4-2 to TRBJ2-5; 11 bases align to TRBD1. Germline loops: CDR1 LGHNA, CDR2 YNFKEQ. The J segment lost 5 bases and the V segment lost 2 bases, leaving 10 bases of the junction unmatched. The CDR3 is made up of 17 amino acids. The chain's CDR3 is CASSQSMGTGGRETQYF. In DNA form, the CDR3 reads TGTGCCAGCAGCCAATCCATGGGGACAGGGGGGAGGGAGACCCAGTACTTC.

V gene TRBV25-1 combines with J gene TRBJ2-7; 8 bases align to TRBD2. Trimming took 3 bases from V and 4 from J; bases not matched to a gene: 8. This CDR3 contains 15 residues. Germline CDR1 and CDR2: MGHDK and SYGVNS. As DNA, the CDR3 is TGTGCCAGCAGTGACGTTGGCGGGAGGAGATACGAGCAGTACTTC. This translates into CASSDVGGRRYEQYF.

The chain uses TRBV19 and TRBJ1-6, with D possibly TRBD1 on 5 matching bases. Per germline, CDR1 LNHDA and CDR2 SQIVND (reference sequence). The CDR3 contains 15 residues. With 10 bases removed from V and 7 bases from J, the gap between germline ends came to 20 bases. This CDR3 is CATHTTGFRNSPLHF. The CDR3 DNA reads TGTGCCACCCACACCACAGGATTCAGAAATTCACCCCTCCACTTT.

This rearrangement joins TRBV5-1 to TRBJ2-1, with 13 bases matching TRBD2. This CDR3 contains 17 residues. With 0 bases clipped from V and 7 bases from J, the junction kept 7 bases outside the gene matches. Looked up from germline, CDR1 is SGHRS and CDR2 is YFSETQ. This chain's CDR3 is CASSLGGLAGAGNEQFF. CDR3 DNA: TGCGCCAGCAGCTTGGGCGGACTAGCGGGAGCAGGTAATGAGCAGTTCTTC.

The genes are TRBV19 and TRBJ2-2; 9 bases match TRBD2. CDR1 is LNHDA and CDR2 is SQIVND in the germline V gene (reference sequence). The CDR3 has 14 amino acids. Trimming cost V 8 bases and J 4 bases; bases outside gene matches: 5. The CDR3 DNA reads TGTGCCAGTCACAAGCGGGGGGTCACCGGGGAGCTGTTTTTT. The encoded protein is CASHKRGVTGELFF.

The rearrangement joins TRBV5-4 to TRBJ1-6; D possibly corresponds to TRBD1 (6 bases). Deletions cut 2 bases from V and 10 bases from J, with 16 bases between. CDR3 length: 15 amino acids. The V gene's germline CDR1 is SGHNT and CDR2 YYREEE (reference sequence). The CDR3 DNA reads TGTGCCAGCAGCTTAACACAGGGAATCGGGTCACCCCTCCACTTT. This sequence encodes CASSLTQGIGSPLHF.

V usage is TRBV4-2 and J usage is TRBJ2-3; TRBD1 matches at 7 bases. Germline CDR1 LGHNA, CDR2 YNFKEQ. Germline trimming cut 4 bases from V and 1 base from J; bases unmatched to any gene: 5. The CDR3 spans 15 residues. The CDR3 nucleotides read TGTGCCAGCAGCCCTGGGGGACAGCGCACAGATACGCAGTATTTT. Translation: CASSPGGQRTDTQYF.

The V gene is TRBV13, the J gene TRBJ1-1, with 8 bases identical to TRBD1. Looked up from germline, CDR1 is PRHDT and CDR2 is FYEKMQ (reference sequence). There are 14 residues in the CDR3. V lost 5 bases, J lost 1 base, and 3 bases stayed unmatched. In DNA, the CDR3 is TGTGCCAGCAGCGGGGACAGGTCGAACACTGAAGCTTTCTTT. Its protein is CASSGDRSNTEAFF.

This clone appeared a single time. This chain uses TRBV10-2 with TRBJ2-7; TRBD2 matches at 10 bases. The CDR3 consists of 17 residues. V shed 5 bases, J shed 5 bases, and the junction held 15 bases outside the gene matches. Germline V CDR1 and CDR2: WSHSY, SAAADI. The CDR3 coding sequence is TGCGCCAGCAGTAGGGGGGGGCTAGCGGGGGACGAAGACGAGCAGTACTTC. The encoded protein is CASSRGGLAGDEDEQYF.

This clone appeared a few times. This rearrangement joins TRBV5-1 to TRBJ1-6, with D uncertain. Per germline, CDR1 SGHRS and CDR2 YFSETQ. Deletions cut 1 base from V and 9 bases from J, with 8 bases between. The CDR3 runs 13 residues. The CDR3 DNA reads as TGCGCCAGCAGCTTGATACGCGGTTCACCCCTCCACTTT. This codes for CASSLIRGSPLHF.

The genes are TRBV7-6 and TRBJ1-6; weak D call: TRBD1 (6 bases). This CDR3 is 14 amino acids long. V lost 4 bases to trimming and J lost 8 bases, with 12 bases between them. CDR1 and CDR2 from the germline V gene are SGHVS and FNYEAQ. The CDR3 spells CASSSRAGDSPLHF. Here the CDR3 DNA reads TGTGCCAGCAGCTCGCGAGCAGGGGATTCACCCCTCCACTTT. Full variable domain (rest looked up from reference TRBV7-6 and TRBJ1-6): GAGVSQSPRYKVTKRGQDVALRCDPISGHVSLYWYRQALGQGPEFLTYFNYEAQQDKSGLPNDRFSAERPEGSISTLTIQRTEQRDSAMYRCASSSRAGDSPLHFGNGTRLTVT.

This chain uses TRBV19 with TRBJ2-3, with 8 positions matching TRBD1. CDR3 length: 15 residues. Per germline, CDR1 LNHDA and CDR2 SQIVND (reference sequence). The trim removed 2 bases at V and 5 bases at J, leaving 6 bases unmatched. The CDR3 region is CASSISQGAKDTQYF. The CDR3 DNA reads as TGTGCCAGTAGTATAAGTCAGGGGGCAAAAGATACGCAGTATTTT.

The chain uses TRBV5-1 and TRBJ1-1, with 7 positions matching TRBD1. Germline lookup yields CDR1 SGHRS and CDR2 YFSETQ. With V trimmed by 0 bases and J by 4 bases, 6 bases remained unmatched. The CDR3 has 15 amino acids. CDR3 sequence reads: CASSLGATGATEAFF. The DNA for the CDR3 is TGCGCCAGCAGCTTGGGGGCTACAGGGGCCACTGAAGCTTTCTTT.

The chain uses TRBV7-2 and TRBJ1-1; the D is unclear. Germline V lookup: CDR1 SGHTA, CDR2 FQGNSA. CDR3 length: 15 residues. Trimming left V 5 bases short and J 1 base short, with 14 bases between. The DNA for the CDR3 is TGTGCCAGCAGCACCCGAGGGCTCGAGAACACTGAAGCTTTCTTT. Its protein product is CASSTRGLENTEAFF.

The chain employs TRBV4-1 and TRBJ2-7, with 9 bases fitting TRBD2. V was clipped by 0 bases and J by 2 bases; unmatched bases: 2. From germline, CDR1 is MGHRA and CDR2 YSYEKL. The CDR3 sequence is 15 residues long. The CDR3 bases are TGCGCCAGCAGCCAAGAGCGGGGGGGCCCCTACGAGCAGTACTTC. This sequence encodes CASSQERGGPYEQYF.